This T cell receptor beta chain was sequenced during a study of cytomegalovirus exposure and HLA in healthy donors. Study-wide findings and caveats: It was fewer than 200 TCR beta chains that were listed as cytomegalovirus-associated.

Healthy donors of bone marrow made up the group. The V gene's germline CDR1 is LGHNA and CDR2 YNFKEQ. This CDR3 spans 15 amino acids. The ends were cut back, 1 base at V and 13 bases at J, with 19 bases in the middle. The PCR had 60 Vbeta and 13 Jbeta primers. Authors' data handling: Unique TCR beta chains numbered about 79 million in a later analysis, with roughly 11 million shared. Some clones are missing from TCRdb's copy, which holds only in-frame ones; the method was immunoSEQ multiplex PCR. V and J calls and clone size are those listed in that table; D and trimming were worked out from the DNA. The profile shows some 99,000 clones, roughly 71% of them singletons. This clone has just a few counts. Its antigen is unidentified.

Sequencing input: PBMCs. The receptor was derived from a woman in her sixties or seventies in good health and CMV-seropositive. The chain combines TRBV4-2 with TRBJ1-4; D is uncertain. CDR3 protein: CASSQGEADSEGLFF. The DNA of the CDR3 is TGTGCCAGCAGCCAAGGGGAAGCGGATAGTGAAGGACTGTTTTTT.